A single sample is the source of the 2 T cell receptor beta chains below, sequenced in a study of blood T cells in healthy people across ages. Alongside a J-beta primer mix, a sample-barcoded 5' primer served in a second PCR lasting roughly 6 to 11 cycles. TCRdb processed the 5' RACE reads anew with MiXCR; each CDR3 protein has one entry. This repertoire shows just under 900,000 distinct CDR3 sequences, under 30% found once; its top ten account for 15% to 20%. Sequencing used blood. All receptors derive from a woman of 80 years or more in good health.

Concerning this clonotype itself: A much larger clone lies a single base off, so this may be a read error. CDR3 nucleotide sequence: TGTGCCACCAGCAGAGAGAAGGGGTACAATCAGCCCCAGCATTTT. Translated: CATSREKGYNQPQHF. V is TRBV15 and J is TRBJ1-5; tentative D call: TRBD1 (5 bases). CDR3 length: 15 residues. The V gene's germline CDR1 is LNHNV and CDR2 YYDKDF (reference sequence). V was trimmed by 0 bases and J by 3 bases, leaving 9 bases between them.

V and J are TRBV6-2 or TRBV6-3 and TRBJ1-5; D is uncertain. V shed 6 bases and J shed 3 bases, with 12 bases lying between them. The CDR3 covers 14 residues. From germline, CDR1 is MNHEY and CDR2 SVGEGT. The CDR3 loop is CASSPDGINQPQHF. CDR3 nucleotides: TGTGCCAGCAGCCCAGACGGAATCAATCAGCCCCAGCATTTT.